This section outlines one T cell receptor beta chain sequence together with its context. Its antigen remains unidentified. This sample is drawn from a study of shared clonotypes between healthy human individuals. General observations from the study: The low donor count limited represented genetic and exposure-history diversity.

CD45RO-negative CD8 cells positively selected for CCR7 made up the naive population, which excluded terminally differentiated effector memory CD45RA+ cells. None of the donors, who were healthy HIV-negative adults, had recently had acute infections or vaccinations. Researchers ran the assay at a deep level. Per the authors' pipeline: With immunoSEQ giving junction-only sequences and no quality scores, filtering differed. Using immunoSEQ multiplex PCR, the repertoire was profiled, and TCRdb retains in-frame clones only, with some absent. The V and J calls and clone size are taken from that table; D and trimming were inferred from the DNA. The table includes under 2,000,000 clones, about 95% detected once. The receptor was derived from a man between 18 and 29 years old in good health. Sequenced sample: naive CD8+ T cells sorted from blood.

The CDR3 coding sequence is TGCGCCAGTGGGAGACTTTTGGGCAATCAGCCCCAGCATTTT. This codes for CASGRLLGNQPQHF. This chain uses TRBV4-1 with TRBJ1-5; D ambiguous. CDR1 is MGHRA, CDR2 YSYEKL, per germline. The CDR3 totals 14 residues. Trimming cost V 9 bases and J 2 bases, with 14 bases left between them.